The TCR beta chain described here comes from a study of blood T cell repertoires in COVID-19. Study summary: The samples span acute and convalescent COVID-19 from the United States, Italy and Spain.

In the authors' workflow: Counts of nucleated cells, estimated from reference gene primer amplification, were obtained. TCRdb's copy holds only in-frame clones and misses some; the assay was immunoSEQ multiplex PCR. Clonal size and the V and J genes are those of that table, whereas D and trimming came from the DNA. The repertoire includes over 25,000 clones, around 93% of them detected once, and approximately 9.6% sits in the top ten. V shed 10 bases, J shed 1 base, and the junction held 5 bases outside the gene matches. This CDR3 comprises 15 residues. Germline-derived CDR1 and CDR2 are ENHRY and SYGVKD.

The sequenced sample was peripheral blood. This receptor was taken from a human donor with active COVID-19. The donor label of this sample is uncertain. The rearrangement links TRBV10-3 to TRBJ2-2, with 11 bases identical to TRBD2. Here the CDR3 DNA reads TGTGCCACCCGAACTAGCGGGGGGAACACCGGGGAGCTGTTTTTT. Its translation: CATRTSGGNTGELFF.